Included here is one TCR beta chain sequence, with context. Antigen unknown. Here immunoSEQ multiplex PCR was the method, and the copy in TCRdb shows in-frame clones only, minus some. The profile covers about 6,700 clones, with 81% appearing a single time and roughly 20% taken by the ten largest. The germline V gene encodes CDR1 SGHVS and CDR2 FNYEAQ. Trimming left V 3 bases short and J 7 bases short, with 16 bases between. This CDR3 contains 15 residues. Cyclophosphamide on days +3 and +4 followed busulfan-fludarabine conditioning and a marrow graft. These data are taken from a study of T cells after posttransplantation cyclophosphamide. Study conclusions and caveats: Later blood repertoires were often dominated by clones from the donor CD8+ memory compartment. Recipient CMV seropositivity and CMV reactivation strongly tracked TRB clonality. TRB overlap between skin or GI tissue T cells and blood was limited.

The clonotype originates from a female patient aged 50 to 65 who received an allogeneic stem cell transplant from a related donor, was CMV-positive, and had no GVHD. Some of the T cells might come from the graft donor. The source was PBMCs, collected after allogeneic stem cell transplant with posttransplant cyclophosphamide. The chain has TRBV7-6 and TRBJ2-4; D may be TRBD2 (6 bases). The chain's CDR3 is CASSLGGARGNIQYF. The DNA of the CDR3 is TGTGCCAGCAGCTTGGGCGGGGCGCGCGGGAACATTCAGTACTTC.